The next 26 T cell receptor beta chains were all read from a single sample in a study of immune cell composition in non-small cell lung cancer. Here immunoSEQ multiplex PCR was the method, and the copy in TCRdb shows in-frame clones only, minus some. Among 9,000 to 10,000 clones listed, about 63% were seen once. Sequencing was performed on lung tumor tissue. The receptors stem from a human donor with non-small cell lung cancer.

V gene TRBV6-6 combines with J gene TRBJ2-7; D is possibly TRBD1 (7 bases). The CDR3 contains 14 residues. Germline lookup yields CDR1 MNHNY and CDR2 SVGAGI (reference sequence). Trimming removed 3 bases from V and 4 bases from J, with 13 bases in between. CDR3 in DNA: TGTGCCAGCAGTTATGGAGGGGGCGGGTACGAGCAGTACTTC. This codes for CASSYGGGGYEQYF.

The chain has TRBV28 and TRBJ1-1; D might be TRBD1 (5 bases). Germline values: CDR1 MDHEN, CDR2 SYDVKM. The CDR3 extends over 13 amino acids. V was cut by 6 bases and J by 5 bases, with 13 bases left in between. The CDR3 DNA is TGTGCCAGCAGGGGTTCGCAGGGAACTGAAGCTTTCTTT. Protein: CASRGSQGTEAFF.

The V gene is TRBV28, the J gene TRBJ1-1, with 7 bases matching TRBD1. The V and J ends lost 4 bases and 4 bases, in that order; junction bases with no gene match: 15. From germline, CDR1 is MDHEN and CDR2 SYDVKM. There are 17 residues in the CDR3. CDR3 region: CASSSLDRFWAGTEAFF. The CDR3 region has the DNA TGTGCCAGCAGTTCCCTGGACAGGTTTTGGGCAGGCACTGAAGCTTTCTTT.

V usage is TRBV28 and J usage is TRBJ1-6, with 7 bases identical to TRBD1. V trimming: 6 bases; J trimming: 6 bases; junction bases outside the gene matches: 11. CDR3 size: 16 residues. Germline assignment: CDR1 MDHEN and CDR2 SYDVKM. CDR3 nucleotides: TGTGCCAGCAGCAAAGGGGCACAGGGGTTTAATTCACCCCTCCACTTT. Its protein is CASSKGAQGFNSPLHF.

The chain uses TRBV12-5 and TRBJ2-4; D not resolved. V was pared by 1 base and J by 5 bases, with 12 bases between. The germline V gene has CDR1 LGHNT and CDR2 FRNRAP. The CDR3 contains 15 residues. CDR3 in amino acids: CASGLEAKRENIQYF. For the CDR3, the DNA is TGTGCTAGTGGTTTGGAAGCCAAAAGGGAAAACATTCAGTACTTC.

This chain links TRBV7-6 with TRBJ1-1; unclear D gene. V was shortened by 1 base and J by 1 base, with 4 bases between the two germline ends. CDR3 length: 13 residues. Germline V gene data show CDR1 as SGHVS and CDR2 as FNYEAQ. The CDR3 loop reads CASSLGKNTEAFF. The CDR3 DNA follows: TGTGCCAGCAGCTTAGGAAAGAACACTGAAGCTTTCTTT.

V gene TRBV4-2 combines with J gene TRBJ1-1, with 7 nucleotides matching TRBD1. This CDR3 is 15 amino acids long. Germline lookup yields CDR1 LGHNA and CDR2 YNFKEQ. With 4 bases clipped from V and 4 bases from J, the junction kept 9 bases outside the gene matches. In DNA form, the CDR3 reads TGTGCCAGCAGCCTGGCGACAGGGCGGCTCACTGAAGCTTTCTTT. Translating it yields CASSLATGRLTEAFF.

The chain couples TRBV7-9 to TRBJ2-2; perhaps TRBD2 as D (5 bases). CDR1 SEHNR and CDR2 FQNEAQ come from the germline V gene (reference sequence). The CDR3 totals 16 residues. V was trimmed by 4 bases and J by 1 base, leaving 13 bases between them. CDR3 protein: CASSYEGAWNTGELFF. CDR3 DNA sequence: TGTGCCAGCAGCTATGAGGGTGCTTGGAACACCGGGGAGCTGTTTTTT. Combining the CDR3 with reference TRBV7-9 and TRBJ2-2 gives the whole variable domain DTGVSQNPRHKITKRGQNVTFRCDPISEHNRLYWYRQTLGQGPEFLTYFQNEAQLEKSRLLSDRFSAERPKGSFSTLEIQRTEQGDSAMYLCASSYEGAWNTGELFFGEGSRLTVL.

The J gene is TRBJ1-1, the V gene TRBV27, with D possibly being TRBD1 (5 bases). Germline CDR1 reads MNHEY; CDR2 reads SMNVEV (reference sequence). CDR3 length: 14 residues. Trimming took 3 bases from V and 1 from J, leaving 9 bases between them. The CDR3 region has the DNA TGTGCCAGCAGTTTTTTCGGGGCGAACACTGAAGCTTTCTTT. Translation gives CASSFFGANTEAFF.

By frequency in the sample, this clone is medium-sized. The V gene is TRBV9, the J gene TRBJ2-1; D could derive from TRBD1 or TRBD2 (5 bases each). The CDR3 covers 21 residues. The germline gives CDR1 SGDLS, CDR2 YYNGEE. V lost 5 bases to trimming and J lost 2 bases, with 32 bases between them. The DNA for the CDR3 is TGTGCCAGCAGTCACAAACGGGACCACATGAAGGGCCCTCTACCCTACAATGAGCAGTTCTTC. Translated, it gives CASSHKRDHMKGPLPYNEQFF.

This rearrangement joins TRBV19 to TRBJ1-4, with D unclear. The CDR3 totals 16 residues. The V gene's germline CDR1 is LNHDA and CDR2 SQIVND (reference sequence). V dropped 4 bases and J dropped 0 bases, with 12 bases sitting between them. In DNA form, the CDR3 reads TGTGCCAGTAGTACCACCCGGAGCTCAACTAATGAAAAACTGTTTTTT. Residues: CASSTTRSSTNEKLFF.

V gene TRBV7-9 combines with J gene TRBJ1-4, with 7 bases identical to TRBD1. V dropped 3 bases and J dropped 4; count of bases not matched to a gene: 2. CDR1 is SEHNR, CDR2 FQNEAQ, per germline (reference sequence). The CDR3 spans 14 residues. The DNA for the CDR3 is TGTGCCAGCAGCTTGCCAGGGGGTAATGAAAAACTGTTTTTT. Amino acid sequence: CASSLPGGNEKLFF.

CDR3 region: CASSNNDRQVGGYTF. The CDR3 DNA reads TGTGCCAGCAGTAACAACGATCGACAGGTAGGTGGCTACACCTTC. The genes are TRBV7-6 and TRBJ1-2, with D possibly being TRBD1 (6 bases). Trimming took 6 bases from V and 7 from J, leaving 21 bases between them. The V gene's germline CDR1 is SGHVS and CDR2 FNYEAQ. This CDR3 comprises 15 residues.

This clone was seen more than once but under ten times. The gene calls are TRBV7-9 and TRBJ1-2; D is undetermined. CDR3 length: 13 amino acids. Trimming removed 3 bases from V and 2 bases from J, with 7 bases in between. Germline values: CDR1 SEHNR, CDR2 FQNEAQ (reference sequence). Here the CDR3 reads CASSLERNYGYTF. The CDR3 coding sequence is TGTGCCAGCAGCTTGGAGAGGAACTATGGCTACACCTTC.

The gene calls are TRBV18 and TRBJ1-1; TRBD1 matches 7 bases. Germline V gives CDR1 KGHSH, CDR2 LQKENI. CDR3 length equals 12 residues. The ends lost 6 bases at V and 11 bases at J; junction bases unmatched: 9. CDR3 sequence: CASSHDRDGAFF. DNA of the CDR3: TGTGCCAGCTCGCACGACAGGGATGGGGCTTTCTTT. Full variable domain (outside the CDR3, taken from reference TRBV18 and TRBJ1-1): NAGVMQNPRHLVRRRGQEARLRCSPMKGHSHVYWYRQLPEEGLKFMVYLQKENIIDESGMPKERFSAEFPKEGPSILRIQQVVRGDSAAYFCASSHDRDGAFFGQGTRLTVV.

CDR3 protein: CASSHQYSNQPQHF. CDR3 bases: TGTGCCAGCAGTCATCAGTATAGCAATCAGCCCCAGCATTTT. This chain links TRBV6-5 with TRBJ1-5; D call uncertain. V lost 5 bases, J lost 0 bases, and 8 bases lay in between. CDR3 size: 14 residues. CDR1 MNHEY and CDR2 SVGAGI come from the germline V gene.

Points on this clone: One end of the junction is discordant with germline, which a read error may explain. The sample has other DNA sequences that encode this CDR3 too. The chain joins TRBV6-1 to TRBJ1-2; no definite D call. This CDR3 comprises 13 residues. From germline, CDR1 is MNHNS and CDR2 SASEGT. The CDR3 loop reads CASLFRLDYGYTF. CDR3 coding DNA: TGTGCCAGCCTGTTTCGTCTTGACTATGGTTACACCTTC.

V gene TRBV28 combines with J gene TRBJ2-7, with a tentative D call TRBD1 (5 bases). This CDR3 region has 13 residues. The germline V and J ends were trimmed by 7 bases and 6 bases, with 16 bases remaining between them. The germline V gene has CDR1 MDHEN and CDR2 SYDVKM. In nucleotides, the CDR3 is TGTGCCAGCAACATAGACAGTCAATCCGAGCAGTACTTC. It translates to CASNIDSQSEQYF.

The chain carries TRBV5-5 and TRBJ2-1; D is ambiguous. Germline CDR1 reads SGHKS; CDR2 reads YYEKEE (reference sequence). This CDR3 has 14 amino acids. Trimming left V 2 bases short and J 4 bases short, with 10 bases between. The CDR3 loop is CASSLQNLYNEQFF. The CDR3 DNA sequence: TGTGCCAGCAGCTTACAGAATCTTTACAATGAGCAGTTCTTC.

The V gene is TRBV4-1, the J gene TRBJ1-5; 7 nucleotides align to TRBD1. The CDR3 extends over 15 amino acids. The V gene's germline CDR1 is MGHRA and CDR2 YSYEKL. Trimming removed 0 bases from V and 6 bases from J; junction bases left unmatched: 5. CDR3 bases: TGCGCCAGCAGCCAAGAGGAGGGGGCTTCTCAGCCCCAGCATTTT. As protein: CASSQEEGASQPQHF.

The chain is built from TRBV6-1 and TRBJ2-7, with D hard to call. Germline CDR1 and CDR2: MNHNS and SASEGT. V shed 4 bases and J shed 0 bases, with 7 bases lying between them. The length of the CDR3 is 13 residues. The CDR3 coding sequence is TGTGCCAGCAGTGGGAGAACCTCCTACGAGCAGTACTTC. Protein sequence: CASSGRTSYEQYF.

This sequence joins TRBV7-9 and TRBJ2-4, with 7 bases lining up with TRBD1. The CDR3 totals 14 residues. V was clipped by 3 bases and J by 8 bases; unmatched bases: 7. CDR1 SEHNR and CDR2 FQNEAQ come from the germline V gene (reference sequence). CDR3 DNA sequence: TGTGCCAGCAGCTTCCCCCGAGACAGGGACATTCAGTACTTC. Its protein product is CASSFPRDRDIQYF.

J is TRBJ2-7 and V is TRBV27; D may match TRBD1 or TRBD2 (5 bases each). The CDR3 spans 15 residues. Deletions cut 3 bases from V and 2 bases from J, with 14 bases between. Germline CDR1 MNHEY, CDR2 SMNVEV (reference sequence). CDR3: CASSFSGTVAYEQYF. Here the CDR3 DNA reads TGTGCCAGCAGTTTCTCCGGGACCGTTGCCTACGAGCAGTACTTC.

The V call is TRBV6-5, the J call TRBJ1-6; D possibly corresponds to TRBD1 (5 bases). The CDR3 has 14 residues. V was pared by 2 bases and J by 7 bases, with 9 bases between. Germline CDR1 and CDR2: MNHEY and SVGAGI. DNA of the CDR3: TGTGCCAGCAGTTACGGTGGGGGGAATTCACCCCTCCACTTT. This encodes CASSYGGGNSPLHF.

J is TRBJ2-3 and V is TRBV4-3; 9 nucleotides align to TRBD2. V shed 0 bases and J 1 base; nucleotides not matched to a gene: 2. The CDR3 sequence is 16 residues long. Germline V gene lookup returns CDR1 LGHNA and CDR2 YSLEER. CDR3 sequence (DNA): TGCGCCAGCAGCCAAGAGCGGGGGGGCGGCACAGATACGCAGTATTTT. Translation: CASSQERGGGTDTQYF.

The V call is TRBV11-3, the J call TRBJ1-1; 9 bases match TRBD1. CDR3 length: 15 residues. The junction had 4 bases not matched to a gene; V was cut back by 0 bases and J by 5 bases. CDR1 is SGHNT, CDR2 YENEEA, per germline. CDR3 sequence reads: CASSLDGTGQTEAFF. The CDR3 coding sequence is TGTGCCAGCAGCTTAGACGGGACAGGGCAAACTGAAGCTTTCTTT.